The 31 T cell receptor beta chains below were found in one sample sequenced in a study of blood T cell repertoires in COVID-19. Sequenced by immunoSEQ multiplex PCR; TCRdb stores in-frame clones only, minus some. The sample has just over 60,000 clones, 70% to 85% seen once. Sequenced sample: peripheral blood. These receptors originate from a woman older than 75 with active or convalescent COVID-19.

The CDR3 protein is CSASPGTGDTETQYF. The CDR3 nucleotides are TGCAGTGCTAGTCCCGGGACAGGGGATACCGAGACCCAGTACTTC. This rearrangement joins TRBV20-1 to TRBJ2-5, with 10 bases aligning to TRBD1. Germline CDR1 is DFQATT and CDR2 is SNEGSKA (reference sequence). The CDR3 runs 15 residues. The ends lost 3 bases at V and 5 bases at J; junction bases unmatched: 9.

The chain carries TRBV6-5 and TRBJ1-1, with D possibly being TRBD1 (6 bases). CDR1 is MNHEY and CDR2 is SVGAGI in the germline V gene. V lost 4 bases and J 6 bases, leaving 15 bases between the germline ends. The CDR3 sequence is 14 residues long. CDR3 nucleotides: TGTGCCAGCAGTTTCGGGACAAGGGTCGCTGAAGCTTTCTTT. Its protein product is CASSFGTRVAEAFF.

V is TRBV5-1 and J is TRBJ2-6; perhaps TRBD2 as D (6 bases). The CDR3 runs 18 residues. V gave up 2 bases and J gave up 0 bases, with 15 bases separating them. The germline gives CDR1 SGHRS, CDR2 YFSETQ. CDR3 residues: CASSFRAGPNSGANVLTF. The CDR3 DNA is TGCGCCAGCAGCTTTCGCGCGGGACCTAACTCTGGGGCCAACGTCCTGACTTTC.

The rearrangement uses TRBV7-9 and TRBJ2-1; possible D gene TRBD1, 5 bases. Trimming shortened V by 5 bases and J by 8 bases, and 16 bases separated the two germline ends. Germline CDR1 SEHNR, CDR2 FQNEAQ (reference sequence). The length of the CDR3 is 14 residues. The CDR3 is CASSKHGKGDEQFF. CDR3 DNA sequence: TGTGCCAGCAGCAAACATGGGAAAGGGGATGAGCAGTTCTTC.

This chain links TRBV5-4 with TRBJ1-1; TRBD1 matches at 8 bases. The CDR3 totals 15 residues. V was pared by 8 bases and J by 5 bases, with 14 bases of the junction left unmatched. Germline CDR1 SGHNT, CDR2 YYREEE (reference sequence). CDR3 region: CASKSDGTGKTEAFF. In DNA form, the CDR3 reads TGTGCCAGTAAATCGGACGGGACAGGCAAGACTGAAGCTTTCTTT.

This clone was observed a few times. This chain connects TRBV5-1 to TRBJ2-3, with D perhaps TRBD1 (6 bases). The germline V gene encodes CDR1 SGHRS and CDR2 YFSETQ. V was cut by 4 bases and J by 0 bases, with 15 bases left in between. The CDR3 sequence is 16 residues long. CDR3 sequence reads: CASSPRGGGSTDTQYF. In nucleotides, the CDR3 is TGCGCCAGCAGCCCCCGTGGGGGCGGGAGCACAGATACGCAGTATTTT. The complete variable domain, with remaining parts taken from reference TRBV5-1 and TRBJ2-3, reads KAGVTQTPRYLIKTRGQQVTLSCSPISGHRSVSWYQQTPGQGLQFLFEYFSETQRNKGNFPGRFSGRQFSNSRSEMNVSTLELGDSALYLCASSPRGGGSTDTQYFGPGTRLTVL.

The chain carries TRBV5-5 and TRBJ2-3; weak D call: TRBD1 (6 bases). Trimming shortened V by 4 bases and J by 3 bases, and 9 bases separated the two germline ends. The CDR3 totals 13 residues. Germline CDR1 and CDR2: SGHKS and YYEKEE (reference sequence). The CDR3 protein is CASSPGDTDTQYF. CDR3 sequence (DNA): TGTGCCAGCAGCCCAGGGGATACAGATACGCAGTATTTT.

The sample holds a few counts of this clone. V usage is TRBV2 and J usage is TRBJ1-1; unclear D gene. V was cut by 3 bases and J by 1 base, with 12 bases left in between. The CDR3 consists of 15 residues. Germline CDR1 and CDR2: SNHLY and FYNNEI. CDR3 sequence (DNA): TGTGCCAGCAGTGAGGGGAGAGTTCGGAACACTGAAGCTTTCTTT. Amino acid sequence: CASSEGRVRNTEAFF.

The J gene is TRBJ1-6, the V gene TRBV6-6; 7 bases map to TRBD1. J lost 13 bases, V lost 5 bases, and 17 bases had no gene match. The CDR3 runs 16 residues. CDR1 and CDR2 (germline): MNHNY, SVGAGI (reference sequence). CDR3 amino acids: CASSPGQAPDGWPLHF. Here the CDR3 DNA reads TGTGCCAGCAGTCCAGGACAGGCCCCAGACGGTTGGCCCCTCCACTTT.

CDR3: CATSDRLDTQYF. The CDR3 bases are TGTGCCACCAGTGATCGTCTGGATACGCAGTATTTT. J is TRBJ2-3 and V is TRBV24-1, with D uncertain. Deletions cut 3 bases from V and 6 bases from J, with 6 bases between. Germline V gene lookup returns CDR1 KGHDR and CDR2 SFDVKD. CDR3 length: 12 residues.

This chain connects TRBV7-9 to TRBJ1-2; no definite D call. The CDR3 runs to 16 residues. The germline CDR1 and CDR2 sequences are SEHNR and FQNEAQ (reference sequence). V was cut by 0 bases and J by 8 bases, with 19 bases left in between. The CDR3 is CASSLALTEIDRGYTF. The CDR3 DNA is TGTGCCAGCAGCTTAGCCTTAACTGAAATTGATCGGGGCTACACCTTC.

The chain combines TRBV10-2 with TRBJ1-2; 10 bases line up with TRBD1. The CDR3 covers 13 residues. With V trimmed by 5 bases and J by 8 bases, 5 bases remained unmatched. The germline gives CDR1 WSHSY, CDR2 SAAADI. The CDR3 sequence is CASSRQGAQGYTF. CDR3 DNA: TGCGCCAGCAGTCGACAGGGGGCTCAAGGCTACACCTTC.

This clone was picked up one time. The gene calls are TRBV5-1 and TRBJ1-6; the D is unclear. CDR1 and CDR2 from the germline V gene are SGHRS and YFSETQ. The V and J ends lost 4 bases and 11 bases respectively, with 19 bases between them. CDR3 length: 15 amino acids. CDR3 nucleotide sequence: TGCGCCAGCAGCGTCAACGGGAGGTCAGAGGCACCCCTCCACTTT. Its translation is CASSVNGRSEAPLHF.

The CDR3 DNA follows: TGTGCCAGCAGCCCCCGACAGGGGACATTTGCAGATACGCAGTATTTT. This encodes CASSPRQGTFADTQYF. The chain combines TRBV3-1 (or the pseudogene TRBV3-2) with TRBJ2-3, with TRBD1 matching over 8 bases. Losses at the gene ends were 4 bases for V and 4 bases for J; bases not matched to a gene: 10. From germline, CDR1 is LGHDT and CDR2 YNNKEL (reference sequence). This CDR3 region has 16 residues.

The chain recombines TRBV9 with TRBJ2-3, with 8 bases aligning to TRBD2. J gave up 6 bases and V 0 bases, and 3 bases lay outside the gene matches. The CDR3 is 14 residues long. Germline V gene sequence: CDR1 SGDLS, CDR2 YYNGEE. Here the CDR3 reads CASSVASGGDTQYF. The CDR3 coding sequence is TGTGCCAGCAGCGTAGCCAGCGGGGGCGATACGCAGTATTTT.

The chain is built from TRBV6-5 and TRBJ2-3; 8 positions agree with TRBD2. There are 12 residues in the CDR3. Germline assignment: CDR1 MNHEY and CDR2 SVGAGI. Trimming at V came to 5 bases and at J to 6 bases, leaving 1 base not matched to a gene. For the CDR3, the DNA is TGTGCCAGCAGTATAGCGGGGGATACGCAGTATTTT. Encoded protein: CASSIAGDTQYF.

The chain has TRBV5-1 and TRBJ2-3; 15 nucleotides agree with TRBD2. This CDR3 spans 19 amino acids. V lost 4 bases, J lost 0 bases, and 9 bases stayed unmatched. Germline CDR1 reads SGHRS; CDR2 reads YFSETQ. CDR3 region: CASSRGLAGGSSSTDTQYF. The DNA for the CDR3 is TGCGCCAGCAGCCGGGGACTAGCGGGGGGTTCGTCTAGCACAGATACGCAGTATTTT.

The chain links TRBV6-5 to TRBJ1-1, with D possibly TRBD1 on 5 matching bases. The CDR3 loop spans 15 amino acids. Germline V gene lookup returns CDR1 MNHEY and CDR2 SVGAGI. The germline V and J ends were trimmed by 7 bases and 4 bases, with 19 bases remaining between them. The CDR3 DNA sequence: TGTGCCAGCACTAGAAATGGGGCGGACGGCACTGAAGCTTTCTTT. Its translation: CASTRNGADGTEAFF.

In its sample, this clone was seen a few times. This chain connects TRBV5-4 to TRBJ1-1; 8 bases match TRBD1. The CDR3 has 15 amino acids. With V trimmed by 0 bases and J by 3 bases, 4 bases remained unmatched. CDR1 is SGHNT, CDR2 YYREEE, per germline (reference sequence). CDR3 in amino acids: CASSLVAGGYTEAFF. The CDR3 DNA follows: TGTGCCAGCAGCTTGGTGGCAGGGGGCTACACTGAAGCTTTCTTT.

V and J are TRBV6-5 and TRBJ1-1; D gene ambiguous. The length of the CDR3 is 13 residues. V was pared by 2 bases and J by 5 bases, with 9 bases between. CDR1 MNHEY and CDR2 SVGAGI come from the germline V gene. Written as DNA, the CDR3 is TGTGCCAGCAGTTACCGTCGGGAGACTGAAGCTTTCTTT. Translating gives CASSYRRETEAFF.

The V call is TRBV19, the J call TRBJ1-1, with 7 bases matching TRBD1. The CDR3 spans 15 residues. Unmatched junction bases numbered 3, after V lost 1 base and J lost 1 base. Germline V gene data show CDR1 as LNHDA and CDR2 as SQIVND (reference sequence). DNA for the CDR3: TGTGCCAGTAGTATAGGGGGACAGAGGAACACTGAAGCTTTCTTT. Translated: CASSIGGQRNTEAFF.

In this sample, this clone turned up a few times. The V gene is TRBV14, the J gene TRBJ2-5, with D perhaps TRBD2 (5 bases). V lost 1 base and J lost 5, with 14 bases in between. Per germline, CDR1 SGHDN and CDR2 FVKESK. CDR3 length: 15 residues. In DNA, the CDR3 is TGTGCCAGCAGCCAAGTCTTCGCTAGCTGGGAGACCCAGTACTTC. Translation: CASSQVFASWETQYF.

Only a few counts were recorded for this clone. V gene TRBV6-5 combines with J gene TRBJ1-2; 8 positions agree with TRBD1. CDR1 is MNHEY, CDR2 SVGAGI, per germline. V was pared by 6 bases and J by 4 bases, with 10 bases of the junction left unmatched. The CDR3 runs to 15 residues. The CDR3 reads CASRSTGGAGYGYTF. The CDR3, as DNA: TGTGCCAGCAGGTCAACAGGGGGTGCCGGCTATGGCTACACCTTC.

The rearrangement joins TRBV6-6 to TRBJ1-1, with D possibly matching TRBD1 (6 bases). There are 13 residues in the CDR3. V gave up 4 bases and J gave up 3 bases, with 9 bases separating them. The germline V gene encodes CDR1 MNHNY and CDR2 SVGAGI (reference sequence). The CDR3 protein is CASSLDRHTEAFF. CDR3 DNA sequence: TGTGCCAGCAGTTTGGACAGACACACTGAAGCTTTCTTT.

The chain couples TRBV10-3 to TRBJ2-7, with a weak D call TRBD1 (7 bases). V was shortened by 6 bases and J by 3 bases, with 21 bases between the two germline ends. The CDR3 is 16 amino acids. Looked up from germline, CDR1 is ENHRY and CDR2 is SYGVKD. The CDR3 DNA reads as TGTGCCATCAGGGGGGGCCGGGACAGAGTCGTCTACGAGCAGTACTTC. As protein: CAIRGGRDRVVYEQYF.

J is TRBJ2-3 and V is TRBV29-1; 9 nucleotides line up with TRBD2. Germline loops: CDR1 SQVTM, CDR2 ANQGSEA. The length of the CDR3 is 14 residues. V was clipped by 3 bases and J by 6 bases; unmatched bases: 7. The CDR3 DNA is TGCAGCGTTGACCGCGGGGGGGCGTCCGATACGCAGTATTTT. It yields the protein CSVDRGGASDTQYF.

The chain links TRBV7-2 to TRBJ1-1; D is ambiguous. This CDR3 region has 14 residues. Trimming left V 2 bases short and J 11 bases short, with 18 bases between. Germline V lookup: CDR1 SGHTA, CDR2 FQGNSA. The CDR3 region has the DNA TGTGCCAGCAGCTTATCATTGGTGGGCAGTCGGGCTTTCTTT. Protein product: CASSLSLVGSRAFF.

In DNA, the CDR3 is TGTGCCAGCAGCTTAGGAAGGACAACAGGGAGGGTAGGCGAGCAGTACTTC. Residues: CASSLGRTTGRVGEQYF. The gene calls are TRBV7-9 and TRBJ2-7, with a tentative D call TRBD2 (7 bases). Germline CDR1 is SEHNR and CDR2 is FQNEAQ (reference sequence). This CDR3 region has 17 residues. Between the trimmed V and J ends, which lost 1 base and 6 bases, there was a span of 22 bases. The full variable domain, with the rest looked up from reference TRBV7-9 and TRBJ2-7, is DTGVSQNPRHKITKRGQNVTFRCDPISEHNRLYWYRQTLGQGPEFLTYFQNEAQLEKSRLLSDRFSAERPKGSFSTLEIQRTEQGDSAMYLCASSLGRTTGRVGEQYFGPGTRLTVT.

V usage is TRBV6-5 and J usage is TRBJ1-2, with TRBD1 matching 7 bases. Germline CDR1 reads MNHEY; CDR2 reads SVGAGI. CDR3 length equals 13 residues. Unmatched junction bases numbered 4, after V lost 2 bases and J lost 7 bases. Here the CDR3 DNA reads TGTGCCAGCAGTTACGCCACAGGGGTTGGCTACACCTTC. This codes for CASSYATGVGYTF.

This chain connects TRBV5-6 to TRBJ1-1, with D uncertain. CDR1 and CDR2 from the germline V gene are SGHDT and YYEEEE. V gave up 4 bases and J gave up 4 bases, with 11 bases separating them. The CDR3 loop spans 13 amino acids. As DNA, the CDR3 is TGTGCCAGCAGCCCCGCGAGAATCACTGAAGCTTTCTTT. Protein sequence: CASSPARITEAFF. The full variable domain, its missing parts supplied by reference TRBV5-6 and TRBJ1-1, is DAGVTQSPTHLIKTRGQQVTLRCSPKSGHDTVSWYQQALGQGPQFIFQYYEEEERQRGNFPDRFSGHQFPNYSSELNVNALLLGDSALYLCASSPARITEAFFGQGTRLTVV.

The chain has TRBV12-3 or TRBV12-4 and TRBJ1-1, with D uncertain. This CDR3 contains 12 residues. The ends were cut back, 6 bases at V and 5 bases at J, with 10 bases in the middle. The CDR3 here is CASSRGRTEAFF. CDR3 coding DNA: TGTGCCAGCAGCCGAGGGAGGACTGAAGCTTTCTTT.